This record concerns one T cell receptor beta chain sequence. This sample is drawn from a study of cytomegalovirus exposure and HLA in healthy donors. Assay: immunoSEQ multiplex PCR; the TCRdb copy retains only in-frame clones and omits some. The profile shows more than 250,000 clones, about nine tenths of them singletons. CDR1 and CDR2 from the germline V gene are SGHNT and YENEEA. The CDR3 extends over 13 amino acids. V lost 3 bases to trimming and J lost 5 bases, with 10 bases between them. This chain connects TRBV11-3 to TRBJ2-5, with D perhaps TRBD2 (5 bases). Source material: PBMCs. The receptor's source is a woman between 18 and 30 years old in good health and CMV-seronegative. DNA for the CDR3: TGTGCCAGCAGCTTTGCCGGGGATGAGACCCAGTACTTC. It translates to CASSFAGDETQYF. Based on the CDR3 plus reference TRBV11-3 and TRBJ2-5, the full variable domain is EAGVVQSPRYKIIEKKQPVAFWCNPISGHNTLYWYLQNLGQGPELLIRYENEEAVDDSQLPKDRFSAERLKGVDSTLKIQPAELGDSAVYLCASSFAGDETQYFGPGTRLLVL.